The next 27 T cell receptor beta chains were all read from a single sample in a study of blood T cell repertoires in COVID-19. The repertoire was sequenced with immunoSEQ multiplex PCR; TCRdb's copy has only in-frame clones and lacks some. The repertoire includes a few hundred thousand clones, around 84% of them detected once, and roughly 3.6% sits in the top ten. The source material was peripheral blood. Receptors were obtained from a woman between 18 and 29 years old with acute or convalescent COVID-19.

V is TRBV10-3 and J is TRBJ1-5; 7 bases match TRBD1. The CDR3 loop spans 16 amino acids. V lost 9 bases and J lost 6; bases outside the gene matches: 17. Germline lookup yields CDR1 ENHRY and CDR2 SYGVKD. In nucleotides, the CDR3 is TGTGCCATTTCCGGGACAGCCCCTGTTAGTGGTCAGCCCCAGCATTTT. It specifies CAISGTAPVSGQPQHF.

CDR3 sequence (DNA): TGTGCCAGCAGCTTTTTTGGCAGGGTGGAGTACCAAGAGACCCAGTACTTC. Its protein product is CASSFFGRVEYQETQYF. This chain links TRBV5-6 with TRBJ2-5, with a possible D match to TRBD1 (5 bases). The length of the CDR3 is 17 residues. The germline V gene has CDR1 SGHDT and CDR2 YYEEEE. V was pared by 2 bases and J by 0 bases, with 17 bases between.

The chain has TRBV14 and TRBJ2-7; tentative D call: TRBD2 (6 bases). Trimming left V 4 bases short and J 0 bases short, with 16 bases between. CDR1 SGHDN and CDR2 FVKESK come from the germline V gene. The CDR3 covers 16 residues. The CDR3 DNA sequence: TGTGCCAGCAGCCCCCCCAGAGGGGACTTCTCCTACGAGCAGTACTTC. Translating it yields CASSPPRGDFSYEQYF.

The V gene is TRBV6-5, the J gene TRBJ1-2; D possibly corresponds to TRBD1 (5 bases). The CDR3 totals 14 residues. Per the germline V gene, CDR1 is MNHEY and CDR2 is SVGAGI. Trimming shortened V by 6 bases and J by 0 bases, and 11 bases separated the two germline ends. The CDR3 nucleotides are TGTGCCAGCAGACGACAGTCATCTAACTATGGCTACACCTTC. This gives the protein CASRRQSSNYGYTF.

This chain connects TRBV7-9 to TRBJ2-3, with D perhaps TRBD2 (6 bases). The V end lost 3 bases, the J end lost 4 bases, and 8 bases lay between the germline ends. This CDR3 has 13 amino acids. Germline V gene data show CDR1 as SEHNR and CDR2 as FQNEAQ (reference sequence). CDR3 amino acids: CASSFGEADTQYF. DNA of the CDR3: TGTGCCAGCAGCTTTGGGGAGGCAGATACGCAGTATTTT.

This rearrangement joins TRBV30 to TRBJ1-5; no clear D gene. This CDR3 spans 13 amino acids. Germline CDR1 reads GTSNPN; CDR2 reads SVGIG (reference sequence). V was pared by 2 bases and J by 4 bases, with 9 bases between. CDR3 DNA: TGTGCCTGGAGTACAGAGCCTAATCAGCCCCAGCATTTT. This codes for CAWSTEPNQPQHF. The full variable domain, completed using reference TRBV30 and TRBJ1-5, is SQTIHQWPATLVQPVGSPLSLECTVEGTSNPNLYWYRQAAGRGLQLLFYSVGIGQISSEVPQNLSASRPQDRQFILSSKKLLLSDSGFYLCAWSTEPNQPQHFGDGTRLSIL.

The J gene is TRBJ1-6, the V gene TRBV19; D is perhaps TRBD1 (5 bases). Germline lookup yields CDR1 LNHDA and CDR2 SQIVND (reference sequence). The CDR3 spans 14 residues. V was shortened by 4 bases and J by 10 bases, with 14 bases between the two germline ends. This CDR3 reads CASSTVEGRSPLHF. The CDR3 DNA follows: TGTGCCAGTAGTACGGTGGAGGGGAGGTCACCCCTCCACTTT.

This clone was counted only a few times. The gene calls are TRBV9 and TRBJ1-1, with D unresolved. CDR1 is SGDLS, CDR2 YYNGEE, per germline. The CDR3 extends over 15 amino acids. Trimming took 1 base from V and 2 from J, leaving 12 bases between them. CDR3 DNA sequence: TGTGCCAGCAGCGTAACGTCAGTGATTAACACTGAAGCTTTCTTT. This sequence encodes CASSVTSVINTEAFF.

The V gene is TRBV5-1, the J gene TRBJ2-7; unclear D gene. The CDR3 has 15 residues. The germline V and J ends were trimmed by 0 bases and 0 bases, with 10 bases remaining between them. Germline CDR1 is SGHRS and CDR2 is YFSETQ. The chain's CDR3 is CASSLDVRLSYEQYF. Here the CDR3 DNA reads TGCGCCAGCAGCTTGGACGTCAGACTCTCCTACGAGCAGTACTTC.

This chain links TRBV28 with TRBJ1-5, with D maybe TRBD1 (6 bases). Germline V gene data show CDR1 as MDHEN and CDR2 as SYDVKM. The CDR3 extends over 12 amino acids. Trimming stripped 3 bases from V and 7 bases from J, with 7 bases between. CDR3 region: CASSFGQQPQHF. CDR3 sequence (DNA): TGTGCCAGCAGTTTCGGACAGCAGCCCCAGCATTTT.

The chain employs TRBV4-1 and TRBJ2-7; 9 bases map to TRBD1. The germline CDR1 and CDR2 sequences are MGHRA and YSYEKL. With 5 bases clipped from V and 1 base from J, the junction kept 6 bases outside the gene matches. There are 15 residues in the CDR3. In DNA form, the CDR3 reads TGCGCCAGCAGCAACCCCGGGACAGGGTCCTACGAGCAGTACTTC. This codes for CASSNPGTGSYEQYF.

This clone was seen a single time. Here the CDR3 DNA reads TGTGCCCCGAGACTAGCGGGGAGGGAGACCCAGTACTTC. Its protein is CAPRLAGRETQYF. V gene TRBV10-3 combines with J gene TRBJ2-5; TRBD2 agrees at 11 bases. CDR1 ENHRY and CDR2 SYGVKD come from the germline V gene. There are 13 residues in the CDR3. V was pared by 11 bases and J by 5 bases, with 7 bases of the junction left unmatched.

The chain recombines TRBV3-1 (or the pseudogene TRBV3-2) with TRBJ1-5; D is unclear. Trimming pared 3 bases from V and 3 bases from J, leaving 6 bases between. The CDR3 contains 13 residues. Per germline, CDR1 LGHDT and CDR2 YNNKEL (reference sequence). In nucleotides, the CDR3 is TGTGCCAGCAGCCAGGCTTCCAATCAGCCCCAGCATTTT. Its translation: CASSQASNQPQHF.

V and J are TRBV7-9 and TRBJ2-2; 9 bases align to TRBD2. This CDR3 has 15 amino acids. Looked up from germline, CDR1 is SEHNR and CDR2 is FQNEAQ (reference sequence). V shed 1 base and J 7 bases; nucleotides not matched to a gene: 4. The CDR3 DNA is TGTGCCAGCAGCTTAGGTAGCGGGAGCCTCGGGGAGCTGTTTTTT. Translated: CASSLGSGSLGELFF.

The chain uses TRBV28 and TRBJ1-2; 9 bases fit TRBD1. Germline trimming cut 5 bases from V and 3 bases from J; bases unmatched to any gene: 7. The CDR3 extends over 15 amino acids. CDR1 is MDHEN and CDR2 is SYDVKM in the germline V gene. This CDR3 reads CASSGLTGGDYGYTF. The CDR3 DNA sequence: TGTGCCAGCAGTGGACTGACAGGGGGAGACTATGGCTACACCTTC.

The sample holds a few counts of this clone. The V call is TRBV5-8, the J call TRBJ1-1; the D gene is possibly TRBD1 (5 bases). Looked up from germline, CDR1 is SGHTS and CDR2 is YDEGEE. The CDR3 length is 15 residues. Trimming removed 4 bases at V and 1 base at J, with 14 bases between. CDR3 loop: CASSLGGNWNTEAFF. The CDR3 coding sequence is TGTGCCAGCAGCCTCGGGGGGAACTGGAACACTGAAGCTTTCTTT. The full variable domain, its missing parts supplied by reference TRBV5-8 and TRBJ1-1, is EAGVTQSPTHLIKTRGQQATLRCSPISGHTSVYWYQQALGLGLQFLLWYDEGEERNRGNFPPRFSGRQFPNYSSELNVNALELEDSALYLCASSLGGNWNTEAFFGQGTRLTVV.

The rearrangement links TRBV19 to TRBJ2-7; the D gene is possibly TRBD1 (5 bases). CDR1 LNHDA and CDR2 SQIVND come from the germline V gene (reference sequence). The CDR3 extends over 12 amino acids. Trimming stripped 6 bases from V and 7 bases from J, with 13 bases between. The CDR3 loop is CASRTDIGEQYF. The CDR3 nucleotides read TGTGCCAGTAGGACGGACATAGGGGAGCAGTACTTC. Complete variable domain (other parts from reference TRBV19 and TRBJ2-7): DGGITQSPKYLFRKEGQNVTLSCEQNLNHDAMYWYRQDPGQGLRLIYYSQIVNDFQKGDIAEGYSVSREKKESFPLTVTSAQKNPTAFYLCASRTDIGEQYFGPGTRLTVT.

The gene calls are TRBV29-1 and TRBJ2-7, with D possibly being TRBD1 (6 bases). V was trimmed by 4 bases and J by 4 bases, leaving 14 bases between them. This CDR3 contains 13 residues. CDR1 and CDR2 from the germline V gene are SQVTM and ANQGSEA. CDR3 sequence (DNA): TGCAGCGTTGGTCAGGGGTACCCTTACGAGCAGTACTTC. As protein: CSVGQGYPYEQYF.

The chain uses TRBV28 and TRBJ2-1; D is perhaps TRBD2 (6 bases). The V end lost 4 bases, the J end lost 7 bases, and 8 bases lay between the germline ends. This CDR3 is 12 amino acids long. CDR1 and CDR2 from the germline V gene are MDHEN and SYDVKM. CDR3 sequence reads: CASSWDWNEQFF. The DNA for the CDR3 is TGTGCCAGCAGTTGGGACTGGAATGAGCAGTTCTTC. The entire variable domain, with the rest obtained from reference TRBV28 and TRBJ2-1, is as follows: DVKVTQSSRYLVKRTGEKVFLECVQDMDHENMFWYRQDPGLGLRLIYFSYDVKMKEKGDIPEGYSVSREKKERFSLILESASTNQTSMYLCASSWDWNEQFFGPGTRLTVL.

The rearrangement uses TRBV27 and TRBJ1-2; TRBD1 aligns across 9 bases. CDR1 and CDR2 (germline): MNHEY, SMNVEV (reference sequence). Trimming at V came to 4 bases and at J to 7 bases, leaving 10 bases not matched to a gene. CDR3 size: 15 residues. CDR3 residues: CASSYRTGDLGGYTF. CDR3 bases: TGTGCCAGCAGTTACCGGACAGGGGATTTGGGTGGCTACACCTTC.

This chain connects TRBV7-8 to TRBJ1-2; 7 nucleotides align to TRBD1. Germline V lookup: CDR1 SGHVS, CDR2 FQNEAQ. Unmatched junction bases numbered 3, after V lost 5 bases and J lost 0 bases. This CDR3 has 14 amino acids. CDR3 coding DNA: TGTGCCAGCAGCCTGACAGGGACTAACTATGGCTACACCTTC. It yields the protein CASSLTGTNYGYTF.

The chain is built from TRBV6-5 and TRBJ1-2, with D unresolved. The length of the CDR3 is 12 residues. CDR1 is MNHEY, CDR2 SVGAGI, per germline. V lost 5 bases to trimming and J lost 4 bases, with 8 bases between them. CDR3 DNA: TGTGCCAGCAGTAAACAGTTCTATGGCTACACCTTC. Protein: CASSKQFYGYTF.

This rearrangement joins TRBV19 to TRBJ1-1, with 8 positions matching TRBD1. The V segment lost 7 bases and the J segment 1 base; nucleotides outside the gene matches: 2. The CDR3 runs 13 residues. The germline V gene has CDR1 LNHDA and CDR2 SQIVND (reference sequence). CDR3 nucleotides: TGTGCCAGTACAACAGGGGGGAACACTGAAGCTTTCTTT. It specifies CASTTGGNTEAFF.

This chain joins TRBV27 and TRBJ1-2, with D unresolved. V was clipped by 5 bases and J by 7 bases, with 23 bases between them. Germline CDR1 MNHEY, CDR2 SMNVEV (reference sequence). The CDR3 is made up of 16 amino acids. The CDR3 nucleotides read TGTGCCAGCAGTCTCTCCGCTACGACGGACTTCGGTGGCTACACCTTC. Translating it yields CASSLSATTDFGGYTF.

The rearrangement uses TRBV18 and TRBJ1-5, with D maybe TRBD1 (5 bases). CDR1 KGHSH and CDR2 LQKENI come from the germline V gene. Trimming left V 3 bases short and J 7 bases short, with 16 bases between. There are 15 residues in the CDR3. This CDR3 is CASSPSQGSGQPQHF. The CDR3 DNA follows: TGTGCCAGCTCACCCAGTCAGGGTTCAGGCCAGCCCCAGCATTTT.

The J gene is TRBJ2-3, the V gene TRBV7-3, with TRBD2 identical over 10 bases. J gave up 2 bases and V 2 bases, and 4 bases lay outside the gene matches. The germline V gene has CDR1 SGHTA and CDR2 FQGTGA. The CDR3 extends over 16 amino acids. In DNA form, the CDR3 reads TGTGCCAGCAGCTTACGGCTAGCGGGGGCCACAGATACGCAGTATTTT. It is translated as CASSLRLAGATDTQYF.

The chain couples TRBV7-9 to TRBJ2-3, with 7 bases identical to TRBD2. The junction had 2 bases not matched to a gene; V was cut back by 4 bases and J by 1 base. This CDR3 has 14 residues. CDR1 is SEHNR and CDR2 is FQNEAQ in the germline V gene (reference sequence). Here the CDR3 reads CASSSTSGTDTQYF. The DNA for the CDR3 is TGTGCCAGCAGCTCCACTAGCGGCACAGATACGCAGTATTTT. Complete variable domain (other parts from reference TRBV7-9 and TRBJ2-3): DTGVSQNPRHKITKRGQNVTFRCDPISEHNRLYWYRQTLGQGPEFLTYFQNEAQLEKSRLLSDRFSAERPKGSFSTLEIQRTEQGDSAMYLCASSSTSGTDTQYFGPGTRLTVL.